The text below deals with one TCR beta chain. Its antigen is not identified. This record belongs to a study of T cell responses to AZD1222 COVID-19 vaccine. Study-wide points: Among spike-specific TCRs, nearly half reportedly target unmutated variant regions. Repertoire sampling occurred only after the peak T cell response. Following two doses of AZD1222, Spike-specific TCR breadth and depth rose. Most donors were white British, females outnumbered males, and clonal diversity was possibly underestimated.

Trimming shortened V by 0 bases and J by 1 base, and 13 bases separated the two germline ends. CDR1 is SGDLS and CDR2 is YYNGEE in the germline V gene. This CDR3 region has 16 residues. Repertoires were generated with immunoSEQ multiplex PCR, while TCRdb's copy carries only in-frame clones and drops some. The table has approximately 150,000 clones, roughly 90% seen once. V gene TRBV9 combines with J gene TRBJ1-1, with D uncertain. The clonotype originates from an adult who received the AZD1222 COVID-19 vaccine. Sample: peripheral blood, taken 28 days after the second AZD1222 dose. The CDR3: CASSVGHEVRNTEAFF. In DNA, the CDR3 is TGTGCCAGCAGCGTAGGACATGAAGTAAGGAACACTGAAGCTTTCTTT.